The 4 T cell receptor beta chains listed next were all sequenced from one sample in a study of blood T cell repertoires in COVID-19 (dated by TCRdb to between 2020 and 2021). Libraries were built with the immunoSEQ multiplex PCR assay. Sourced from immuneACCESS, this table was stored by TCRdb with only in-frame sequences that have V and J called. A share of the clones is absent; for the studies checked, an unresolved V gene accounts for under half, and the remainder has no known explanation. In all, the sample holds 200,000 to 250,000 clones, and 70% to 90% of those were seen once. The top ten hold about a tenth of the sample. Sequenced: PBMCs or T cells enriched from blood (not recorded which). These TCRs come from a young man who had recovered from COVID-19.

This sequence joins TRBV18 and TRBJ2-1; possibly TRBD2 for D (6 bases). The CDR3 length is 16 residues. Germline V gene sequence: CDR1 KGHSH, CDR2 LQKENI. The ends were cut back, 2 bases at V and 8 bases at J, with 19 bases in the middle. CDR3 residues: CASSPRAGLGIDEQFF. CDR3 nucleotide sequence: TGTGCCAGCTCACCAAGAGCGGGCCTTGGGATTGATGAGCAGTTCTTC. The complete variable domain, with remaining parts taken from reference TRBV18 and TRBJ2-1, reads NAGVMQNPRHLVRRRGQEARLRCSPMKGHSHVYWYRQLPEEGLKFMVYLQKENIIDESGMPKERFSAEFPKEGPSILRIQQVVRGDSAAYFCASSPRAGLGIDEQFFGPGTRLTVL.

V and J are TRBV6-5 and TRBJ1-1; 9 bases are shared with TRBD1. Germline assignment: CDR1 MNHEY and CDR2 SVGAGI. The CDR3 is made up of 15 amino acids. V shed 3 bases, J shed 4 bases, and the junction held 6 bases outside the gene matches. The CDR3 sequence: CASSYWDRARTEAFF. In DNA, the CDR3 is TGTGCCAGCAGTTATTGGGACAGGGCACGCACTGAAGCTTTCTTT.

The chain joins TRBV28 to TRBJ2-7; TRBD2 might be the D (6 bases). The V gene lost 3 bases and the J gene lost 1 base, with 16 bases spanning the gap. Germline CDR1 and CDR2: MDHEN and SYDVKM. This CDR3 contains 16 residues. CDR3 region: CASSFPLLGGSYEQYF. CDR3 DNA: TGTGCCAGCAGTTTCCCCCTTCTGGGAGGTTCCTACGAGCAGTACTTC.

This clone came up many times. This chain uses TRBV24-1 with TRBJ2-2; D may be TRBD2 (6 bases). Per germline, CDR1 KGHDR and CDR2 SFDVKD. The CDR3 sequence is 13 residues long. The ends were cut back, 6 bases at V and 4 bases at J, with 8 bases in the middle. The DNA of the CDR3 is TGTGCCACCAGTTTGGGGGGCACCGGGGAGCTGTTTTTT. This codes for CATSLGGTGELFF.